The present TCR beta chain was sequenced within a study of OX40 agonist ivuxolimab in advanced cancers. Study context: Participants could have had prior anti-PD-1, anti-PD-L1 or anti-CTLA-4 therapy, and less than 45% had some.

Germline CDR1 MNHEY, CDR2 SMNVEV (reference sequence). The ends were cut back, 4 bases at V and 2 bases at J, with 6 bases in the middle. CDR3 length equals 13 residues. Study results and limitations: CD8+ T cells (on average) carried more expanded clones than CD4+ T cells.

Points on this clone: The antigen is undetermined.

Generated by immunoSEQ multiplex PCR, the TCRdb table keeps only in-frame clones and is missing some. The sample holds roughly 11,000 clones, around 76% seen once. The J gene is TRBJ1-3, the V gene TRBV27; no clear D gene. The sequence derives from an adult with an advanced solid tumor such as melanoma, head and neck, liver or kidney cancer. This sample comprised CD4+ or CD8+ T cells sorted from blood, obtained in a trial of the OX40 agonist ivuxolimab. CDR3 coding DNA: TGTGCCAGCAGTTCATCTACTGGAAACACCATATATTTT. It translates to CASSSSTGNTIYF.